This TCR beta chain was sequenced in a study of blood T cells in healthy people across ages. Healthy Caucasian individuals from Russia aged 6 to 90 served as donors. Isolated per sample were at least 6 million PBMCs. Trimming took 5 bases from V and 8 from J, leaving 16 bases between them. CDR3 length: 14 residues. Germline loops: CDR1 SGHVS, CDR2 FQNEAQ. Whole-study results and caveats: CMV status of donors was unknown, possibly confounding expanded clonotype changes.

Then a second PCR, running roughly 7 to 11 cycles, was carried out with a sample-barcoded 5' primer and a J-beta primer mix. There were at least 2.5 million CDR3-containing paired-end reads obtained from each sample. TCRdb passed the 5' RACE reads through MiXCR, listing each CDR3 protein once. The sample includes about 1,000,000 distinct CDR3 sequences, more than 40% of them seen just once. In regard to this clonotype: The target antigen is unknown.

Sequencing input: blood. The receptor was isolated from a woman between 55 and 75 years old in good health. The chain joins TRBV7-8 to TRBJ2-4, with TRBD2 as a possible D gene (6 bases). Here the CDR3 DNA reads TGTGCCAGCAGCCGGACTACCGGCCGGGACATTCAGTACTTC. Translation gives CASSRTTGRDIQYF.